This T cell receptor (beta chain) was retrieved from a study of T-cell memory formation after mild COVID-19. On the study more broadly: Largely donor-specific sequence clusters came from two donors. General study findings and limits: Most CD4+ clones that shrank were in CM and EM, while CD8+ ones turned up in EMRA. Second-wave clones that peaked on day 37 lacked confirmed SARS-CoV-2 specificity.

The CDR3 spans 17 residues. CDR1 is LGHNA, CDR2 YNFKEQ, per germline. V trimming: 5 bases; J trimming: 0 bases; junction bases outside the gene matches: 10. This clonotype was counted many times. The antigen is unknown. Constant-segment primers and 5'RACE yielded cDNA libraries for TCR alpha and TCR beta, each carrying sample barcodes and UMIs. MiXCR was run by TCRdb on the 5' RACE reads, yielding one entry per CDR3 protein. The sample includes about 290,000 distinct CDR3 sequences, approximately 15% seen only once; the top ten take 22%. Sequences were obtained from PBMCs or a T cell subset sorted from them (not recorded which). The sequence derives from a man between 18 and 35 years old who had mild COVID-19 (a few samples of this study predate the infection). Cell type and time point are not known. The gene calls are TRBV4-2 and TRBJ2-1; TRBD1 matches at 7 bases. The CDR3 sequence is CASSEGASWSSYNEQFF. The DNA of the CDR3 is TGTGCCAGCAGCGAGGGGGCTTCTTGGAGCTCCTACAATGAGCAGTTCTTC.